This TCR beta chain was documented in a study of cytomegalovirus exposure and HLA in healthy donors. Study results and limitations: Relative to the 666-donor mean, N-insertions were reportedly fewer in an Asian-associated ancestry cluster in a later analysis. Within the data, a cluster of highly shared sequence variants was likely a sequencing artifact. Among TCR beta chains, those listed as cytomegalovirus-associated numbered around 180.

This CDR3 comprises 15 residues. Between the trimmed V and J ends, which lost 5 bases and 0 bases, there was a span of 11 bases. Per germline, CDR1 PRHDT and CDR2 FYEKMQ (reference sequence). The PCR had 60 Vbeta and 13 Jbeta primers. As handled by the study authors: Roughly 11 million of the roughly 80 million unique TCR beta chains counted in a later analysis were shared. Libraries were prepared by immunoSEQ multiplex PCR; TCRdb keeps only in-frame clonotypes and omits some of them. The V and J calls and clone size come from that table; D and trimming were worked out from the DNA. The sample shows 120,000 or so clones, about 83% of them seen only once. Notes on this clone: Its antigen is not identified.

This rearrangement joins TRBV13 to TRBJ1-3; D ambiguous. The material sequenced was PBMCs. The clonotype comes from a man aged 25 to 40 in good health and CMV-seronegative. The CDR3 is CASSPRSFSGNTIYF. CDR3 DNA sequence: TGTGCCAGCAGCCCCCGAAGCTTCTCTGGAAACACCATATATTTT.